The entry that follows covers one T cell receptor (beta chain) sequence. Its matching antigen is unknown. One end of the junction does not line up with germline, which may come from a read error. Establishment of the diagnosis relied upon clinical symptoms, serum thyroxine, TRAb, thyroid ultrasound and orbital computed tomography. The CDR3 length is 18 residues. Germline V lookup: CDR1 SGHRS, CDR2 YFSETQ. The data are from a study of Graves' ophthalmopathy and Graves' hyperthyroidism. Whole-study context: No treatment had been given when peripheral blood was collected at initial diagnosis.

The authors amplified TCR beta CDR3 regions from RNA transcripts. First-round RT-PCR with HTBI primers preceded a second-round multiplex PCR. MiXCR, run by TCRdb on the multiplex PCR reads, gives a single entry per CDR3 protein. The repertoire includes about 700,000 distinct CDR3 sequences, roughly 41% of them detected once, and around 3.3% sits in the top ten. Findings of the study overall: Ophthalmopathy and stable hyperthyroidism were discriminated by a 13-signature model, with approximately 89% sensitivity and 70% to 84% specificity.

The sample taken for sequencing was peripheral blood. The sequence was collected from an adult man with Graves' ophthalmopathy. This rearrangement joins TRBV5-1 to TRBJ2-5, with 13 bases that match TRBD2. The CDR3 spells CASSPLGTSGVIQETQCF. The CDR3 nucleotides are TGCGCCAGCAGCCCCCTGGGGACTAGCGGGGTCATCCAAGAGACCCAGTGCTTC.